This T cell receptor beta chain is drawn from a study of CD8+ T cells in alopecia areata. On the study more broadly: Those treated were given oral tofacitinib at 5 to 10 mg twice daily. General study results and limits: Tofacitinib significantly decreased scalp clonality and expanded CD8+ clones among top 100.

Remarks on this clone: Its specificity is not known.

Treatment given: oral pan-JAK inhibitor, 5-10 mg twice daily. From alopecia areata patients, lesional scalp punch biopsies and peripheral blood were collected. This CDR3 comprises 14 residues. V was pared by 3 bases and J by 0 bases, with 8 bases between. Germline V CDR1 and CDR2: SQVTM, ANQGSEA. Extracted from the samples, RNA was reverse transcribed into cDNA to serve as the sequencing template. Method: immunoSEQ multiplex PCR; TCRdb's copy keeps in-frame clones and lacks some. The table has approximately 140,000 clones, 70% to 90% seen once. The chain employs TRBV29-1 and TRBJ2-2; D could derive from TRBD1 or TRBD2 (5 bases each). The specimen comprised CD8+ T cells sorted from blood, sampled at week 4, from a patient treated with tofacitinib. The receptor was isolated from a human donor with alopecia areata. The CDR3 sequence is CSVERGTNTGELFF. CDR3 DNA sequence: TGCAGCGTTGAGAGGGGCACGAACACCGGGGAGCTGTTTTTT.